Described below is a single T cell receptor (beta chain) sequence and its context. Assay used: immunoSEQ multiplex PCR; TCRdb lists only in-frame clones, some missing. The sample holds about 100,000 clones, about 92% seen once. Per germline, CDR1 SEHNR and CDR2 FQNEAQ (reference sequence). Trimming took 6 bases from V and 1 from J, leaving 10 bases between them. The CDR3 totals 14 residues. The data were taken from a study of OX40 agonist ivuxolimab in advanced cancers. The specimen was CD4+ or CD8+ T cells sorted from blood, collected in a trial of the OX40 agonist ivuxolimab. The receptor's source is an adult with an advanced solid tumor such as melanoma, head and neck, liver or kidney cancer. This chain uses TRBV7-9 with TRBJ2-4; D is uncertain. CDR3 region: CASSYGPAKNIQYF. CDR3 in DNA: TGTGCCAGCAGTTATGGCCCGGCCAAAAACATTCAGTACTTC.